Presented here are 31 T cell receptor beta chains from one specimen sequenced in a study of tumor-infiltrating lymphocytes in oesophageal squamous cell carcinoma. TCRdb re-derived calls from the PCR reads in MiXCR, one entry per CDR3 protein. The table records about 16,000 distinct CDR3 sequences, roughly 42% of them present only once. The source material was esophageal tumor tissue. The receptors were gathered from a male donor with esophageal squamous cell carcinoma.

The chain joins TRBV5-1 to TRBJ1-5; no reliable D call. The CDR3 has 13 amino acids. In germline, CDR1 is SGHRS, CDR2 YFSETQ. Trimming left V 1 base short and J 5 bases short, with 7 bases between. The CDR3 here is CASSLSEDQPQHF. CDR3 sequence (DNA): TGCGCCAGCAGCTTGTCAGAGGATCAGCCCCAGCATTTT.

This chain joins TRBV6-6 and TRBJ2-5, with 13 bases that match TRBD2. The assigned J gene may be wrong: the sequence end matches TRBJ2-7 better. Germline-derived CDR1 and CDR2 are MNHNY and SVGAGI (reference sequence). The CDR3 consists of 20 residues. DNA for the CDR3: TGTGCCAGCAGTGAATCGACGGGACTAGCGGGATTAGCCAACTCCTACGAGCAGTACTTC. It translates to CASSESTGLAGLANSYEQYF.

This clonotype was seen ten or more times. A single base separates this from a much larger clone, so it may be a read error. The gene calls are TRBV6-1 and TRBJ2-5; 11 nucleotides align to TRBD2. Germline CDR1 MNHNS, CDR2 SASEGT. This CDR3 is built from 15 residues. J gave up 11 bases and V 7 bases, and 15 bases lay outside the gene matches. CDR3 nucleotide sequence: TGTGCCAGCAACATAGGGACTAGCGGAATAAATGAGCAGTACTTC. Translating it yields CASNIGTSGINEQYF.

The chain combines TRBV6-2 or TRBV6-3 with TRBJ2-3, with 9 bases lining up with TRBD1. The CDR3 sequence is 17 residues long. V shed 4 bases and J 7 bases; nucleotides not matched to a gene: 15. Germline CDR1 and CDR2: MNHEY and SVGEGT. DNA of the CDR3: TGTGCCAGCAGTTTCCTATCATACGGGACAGGGTTGAATACGCAGTATTTT. Translated: CASSFLSYGTGLNTQYF.

Turning to this clonotype: Likely a read error: the CDR3 ends without its conserved phenylalanine or tryptophan. It is unclear where the CDR3 begins or ends on the DNA, so no DNA is shown, and the CDR3 is as TCRdb lists it. This chain joins TRBV7-7 and TRBJ2-5; TRBD2, the table's D call, was not compared with the DNA. The length of the CDR3 is 9 amino acids, counting both ends. Germline CDR1 reads SSHAT; CDR2 reads FNYEAQ (reference sequence). This chain's CDR3 is CASSLFLAG.

This clonotype was observed at least ten times. The V gene is TRBV11-1, the J gene TRBJ2-2; 9 bases align to TRBD2. Germline V gives CDR1 SGHAT, CDR2 FQDESV (reference sequence). The CDR3 is 16 residues long. J was trimmed by 4 bases and V by 4 bases; bases with no gene match: 7. CDR3 amino acids: CASSSGTSRFTGELFF. The CDR3 coding sequence is TGTGCCAGCAGCTCCGGGACTAGCCGCTTCACCGGGGAGCTGTTTTTT.

This clonotype was observed at least ten times. This rearrangement joins TRBV6-6 to TRBJ2-5; 13 bases are a match to TRBD2. The CDR3 length is 18 residues. CDR1 and CDR2 from the germline V gene are MNHNY and SVGAGI (reference sequence). V lost 0 bases to trimming and J lost 4 bases; unmatched junction nucleotides: 8. CDR3 coding DNA: TGTGCCAGCAGTTACTCAGGACTAGCGGGAGAAGGCGCAGAGACCCAGTACTTC. Its translation is CASSYSGLAGEGAETQYF.

This chain uses TRBV11-3 with TRBJ2-4; no clear D. V lost 2 bases and J lost 13, with 21 bases in between. This CDR3 comprises 15 residues. The germline V gene encodes CDR1 SGHNT and CDR2 YENEEA. The CDR3 protein is CASSLPRRGPDTQYF. The CDR3 DNA is TGTGCCAGCAGCTTACCACGGAGAGGCCCAGATACGCAGTACTTC.

This clonotype was detected only a few times. The rearrangement uses TRBV7-6 and TRBJ2-5; 13 bases match TRBD2. The assigned J gene may be wrong: the sequence end matches TRBJ2-7 better. The CDR3 runs to 16 residues. Germline-derived CDR1 and CDR2 are SGHVS and FNYEAQ. The CDR3 coding sequence is TGTGCCAGCAGCTCGAGACTAGCGGGAGGCGTCGACGAGCAGTACTTC. Translating it yields CASSSRLAGGVDEQYF.

This clonotype was recorded many times. A much larger clone lies one base from this, so it may be a read error. This chain connects TRBV7-6 to TRBJ2-5, with 10 bases fitting TRBD2. The germline V gene encodes CDR1 SGHVS and CDR2 FNYEAQ. V lost 8 bases, J lost 11 bases, and 14 bases stayed unmatched. The CDR3 length is 14 residues. Written as DNA, the CDR3 is TGTGCCAGCTCCACTAGCGGGGTTTACAATGAGCAGTACTTC. Protein sequence: CASSTSGVYNEQYF.

On this clonotype: A single base separates this from a much larger clone, so it may be a read error. V gene TRBV2 combines with J gene TRBJ2-7, with D unclear. Germline V gene sequence: CDR1 SNHLY, CDR2 FYNNEI. This CDR3 contains 16 residues. V shed 2 bases and J shed 7 bases, with 21 bases lying between them. The CDR3 DNA reads TGTGCCAGCAGTGAAACTGGGCATAGCCTTTACAATGAGCAGTACTTC. It translates to CASSETGHSLYNEQYF.

In the case of this clonotype: Since the CDR3 does not end with the conserved phenylalanine or tryptophan, this likely comes from a read error. V is TRBV6-9 and J is TRBJ2-1; the match to TRBD1 covers 8 bases. Germline V CDR1 and CDR2: MNHGY, SVAAGI. CDR3 length: 15 amino acids. The V gene end was trimmed by 6 bases and the J gene end by 9 bases; junction bases not matched to a gene: 13. The CDR3 bases are TGTGCCAGCAGCTTAGAATACAGGGGGGCGAGTGAGCAGTTCTTA. Translation gives CASSLEYRGASEQFL.

This clonotype has more than one count but fewer than ten. This chain uses TRBV2 with TRBJ1-6, with 8 positions matching TRBD1. The length of the CDR3 is 16 residues. Trimming took 2 bases from V and 6 from J; bases not matched to a gene: 6. Germline CDR1 SNHLY, CDR2 FYNNEI. The CDR3 nucleotides read TGTGCCAGCAGTGAAAGGGGACAGGAGAGTAATTCACCCCTCCACTTT. This translates into CASSERGQESNSPLHF. The complete variable domain, with remaining parts taken from reference TRBV2 and TRBJ1-6, reads EPEVTQTPSHQVTQMGQEVILRCVPISNHLYFYWYRQILGQKVEFLVSFYNNEISEKSEIFDDQFSVERPDGSNFTLKIRSTKLEDSAMYFCASSERGQESNSPLHFGNGTRLTVT.

As for this clonotype: A read error may be the cause here, since a much bigger clone is one base away. This sequence joins TRBV15 and TRBJ2-7; the D gene is possibly TRBD1 (6 bases). The DNA end lines up better with TRBJ2-1; the J call may be wrong. The germline gives CDR1 LNHNV, CDR2 YYDKDF (reference sequence). The CDR3 has 15 residues. The CDR3 region has the DNA TGTGCCACCAGCGGGGCAGGGGAGATTTCCTACGAGCAGTTCTTC. Protein: CATSGAGEISYEQFF.

This clonotype has at least ten counts. This chain joins TRBV5-4 and TRBJ1-2, with 7 bases that match TRBD1. Germline V gene sequence: CDR1 SGHNT, CDR2 YYREEE (reference sequence). The CDR3 length is 14 residues. V lost 4 bases to trimming and J lost 5 bases; unmatched junction nucleotides: 8. The CDR3 reads CASSLDRVRYGYTF. For the CDR3, the DNA is TGTGCCAGCAGCCTTGACAGGGTTCGATATGGCTACACCTTC.

The chain couples TRBV5-1 to TRBJ2-3; D possibly uses TRBD1 or TRBD2 (5 bases each). Germline CDR1 is SGHRS and CDR2 is YFSETQ. The CDR3 has 15 residues. The V end was cut by 3 bases, the J end by 2 bases, with 13 bases between. This CDR3 is CASSYGDGNTDTQYF. In DNA, the CDR3 is TGCGCCAGCAGCTATGGGGACGGGAACACAGATACGCAGTATTTT.

This clonotype was seen only once. Relative to the germline gene, one junction end is altered; a read error may explain this. This sequence joins TRBV12-3 or TRBV12-4 and TRBJ2-7; no clear D gene. This CDR3 comprises 13 residues. CDR3 amino acids: CASSFVEEGPGLF. In nucleotides, the CDR3 is TGTGCCAGCAGTTTCGTAGAGGAAGGGCCTGGGCTCTTC.

This chain links TRBV7-8 with TRBJ1-3; D is unclear. The germline gives CDR1 SGHVS, CDR2 FQNEAQ. The V end was cut by 5 bases, the J end by 1 base, with 12 bases between. There are 15 residues in the CDR3. CDR3 protein: CASSPGPTSGNTIYF. As DNA, the CDR3 is TGTGCCAGCAGCCCGGGCCCAACATCTGGAAACACCATATATTTT. Using reference TRBV7-8 and TRBJ1-3 for the parts outside the CDR3, the full variable domain is GAGVSQSPRYKVAKRGQDVALRCDPISGHVSLFWYQQALGQGPEFLTYFQNEAQLDKSGLPSDRFFAERPEGSVSTLKIQRTQQEDSAVYLCASSPGPTSGNTIYFGEGSWLTVV.

This chain connects TRBV19 to TRBJ2-1, with TRBD2 identical over 10 bases. V trimming: 2 bases; J trimming: 0 bases; junction bases outside the gene matches: 4. CDR1 is LNHDA and CDR2 is SQIVND in the germline V gene (reference sequence). CDR3 length: 17 amino acids. The CDR3 loop is CASSIRASGSSYNEQFF. DNA for the CDR3: TGTGCCAGTAGTATAAGGGCTAGCGGGAGCTCCTACAATGAGCAGTTCTTC.

This clonotype was detected only a few times. Here the CDR3 omits its conserved ending phenylalanine or tryptophan, so a read error is the likely source. No DNA is shown, since the ends of the CDR3 on it are uncertain; the CDR3 is the one TCRdb lists. J is TRBJ2-3 and V is TRBV25-1; TRBD1 was called by the table and not checked on the DNA. The germline CDR1 and CDR2 sequences are MGHDK and SYGVNS. Termini included, the CDR3 measures 18 amino acids. This CDR3 is CASSPPTEVRVMATPSVR.

CDR3 in DNA: TGTGCCAGCAGTGAAGGACAGGGGGGCTCCTACGAGCAGTACTTC. Its translation: CASSEGQGGSYEQYF. The chain employs TRBV6-5 and TRBJ2-4; TRBD1 matches 10 bases. The J call may be wrong; the DNA end is better matched by TRBJ2-7. Germline loops: CDR1 MNHEY, CDR2 SVGAGI. This CDR3 contains 15 residues.

This chain joins TRBV7-4 and TRBJ2-1, with D maybe TRBD2 (6 bases). The germline V gene has CDR1 SGHVT and CDR2 SQSDAQ. The CDR3 runs to 14 residues. Trimming took 2 bases from V and 6 from J, leaving 11 bases between them. The CDR3 nucleotides read TGTGCCAGCAGCTTATGGGGGACTTCCAATGAGCAGTTCTTC. Amino acid sequence: CASSLWGTSNEQFF. The full variable domain, its missing parts supplied by reference TRBV7-4 and TRBJ2-1, is GAGVSQSPRYKVAKRGRDVALRCDSISGHVTLYWYRQTLGQGSEVLTYSQSDAQRDKSGRPSGRFSAERPERSVSTLKIQRTEQGDSAVYLCASSLWGTSNEQFFGPGTRLTVL.

This sequence joins TRBV7-4 and TRBJ2-3; 12 nucleotides agree with TRBD2. Germline lookup yields CDR1 SGHVT and CDR2 SQSDAQ. The CDR3 length is 18 residues. The V gene end was trimmed by 5 bases and the J gene end by 1 base; junction bases not matched to a gene: 10. The CDR3 DNA sequence: TGTGCCAGCAGCCCCCGGGGACTAGCGGGTTCGCGCACAGATACGCAGTATTTT. Translating gives CASSPRGLAGSRTDTQYF.

The chain joins TRBV7-4 to TRBJ2-7; TRBD2 matches at 7 bases. The end of the DNA aligns better with TRBJ2-5, so the J call may be wrong. CDR1 is SGHVT, CDR2 SQSDAQ, per germline. CDR3 length equals 15 residues. CDR3 amino acids: CASSFRRGSQETQYF. CDR3 nucleotide sequence: TGTGCCAGCAGCTTTCGGCGGGGGAGTCAAGAGACCCAGTACTTC.

Notes on this clonotype: A much more abundant neighbour one base away suggests this may be a read error. The rearrangement joins TRBV7-2 to TRBJ2-3, with 13 bases fitting TRBD2. The J call is in doubt because the DNA end fits TRBJ2-1 better. Germline assignment: CDR1 SGHTA and CDR2 FQGNSA. The CDR3 has 18 residues. The DNA of the CDR3 is TGTGCCAGCAGCTCCGGACTAGCGGGAGCGTCTATCTCCTACGAGCAGTTCTTC. Its translation: CASSSGLAGASISYEQFF.

The chain employs TRBV7-6 and TRBJ1-6; D ambiguous. Trimming took 4 bases from V and 5 from J, leaving 9 bases between them. The germline V gene encodes CDR1 SGHVS and CDR2 FNYEAQ. The CDR3 spans 14 residues. The CDR3 nucleotides are TGTGCCAGCAGCTCCGATATCGATAATTCACCCCTCCACTTT. It translates to CASSSDIDNSPLHF.

The V and J genes are TRBV12-3 or TRBV12-4 and TRBJ2-4, with D perhaps matching TRBD2 (6 bases). Deletions cut 6 bases from V and 13 bases from J, with 28 bases between. This CDR3 has 16 residues. The CDR3, as DNA: TGTGCCAGCAGACCCGCTAGCGTCAGCTCCTACAATGAGCAGTACTTC. It specifies CASRPASVSSYNEQYF.

This clonotype was counted only a few times. The chain recombines TRBV5-1 with TRBJ2-3, with 8 bases fitting TRBD2. The CDR3 covers 14 residues. J lost 3 bases, V lost 4 bases, and 4 bases had no gene match. Germline V gene data show CDR1 as SGHRS and CDR2 as YFSETQ. CDR3 loop: CASSERGNTDTQYF. The CDR3 nucleotides read TGCGCCAGCAGCGAGCGGGGGAATACAGATACGCAGTATTTT.

The rearrangement uses TRBV7-2 and TRBJ2-5; no clear D. The closer fit of TRBJ1-2 to the DNA end suggests the J call may be wrong. Germline V CDR1 and CDR2: SGHTA, FQGNSA. The CDR3 length is 13 residues. CDR3 protein: CASSLVGNGGYTF. For the CDR3, the DNA is TGTGCCAGCAGCTTAGTAGGGAATGGTGGCTACACCTTC.

This rearrangement joins TRBV7-2 to TRBJ1-4, with D perhaps matching TRBD1 (5 bases). Trimming cost V 3 bases and J 7 bases, with 12 bases left between them. The germline CDR1 and CDR2 sequences are SGHTA and FQGNSA. CDR3 length: 14 amino acids. In DNA, the CDR3 is TGTGCCAGCAGCTTGTCGGGGGTTGTTGAAAAACTGTTTTTT. It codes for CASSLSGVVEKLFF.

The chain uses TRBV7-4 and TRBJ2-5, with D uncertain. The J call may be wrong; the DNA end is better matched by TRBJ2-7. Germline CDR1 and CDR2: SGHVT and SQSDAQ. The CDR3 spans 11 residues. As DNA, the CDR3 is TGTGCCAGCAGCTTATTAACCGAGCAGTACTTC. Encoded protein: CASSLLTEQYF.